One sample yielded the 15 T cell receptor beta chains listed below, sequenced in a study of T cells in Graves' hyperthyroidism and ophthalmopathy. RNA transcripts served as the template for amplifying TCR beta CDR3 regions. The HTBI primer set served for first-round RT-PCR of the TCR CDR3. TCRdb re-derived calls from the multiplex PCR reads in MiXCR, one entry per CDR3 protein. The sample consists of approximately 530,000 distinct CDR3 sequences, less than 20% of them appearing once. Sample: blood. The receptors come from a man aged 35-49 years with Graves' ophthalmopathy.

This rearrangement joins TRBV6-5 to TRBJ1-4; the D gene is possibly TRBD1 (5 bases). Germline CDR1 and CDR2: MNHEY and SVGAGI. V was cut by 0 bases and J by 8 bases, with 19 bases left in between. There are 17 residues in the CDR3. CDR3 amino acids: CASSYSTGPLRVEKLFF. The CDR3 bases are TGTGCCAGCAGTTACTCGACGGGACCGCTACGAGTCGAAAAACTGTTTTTT.

The J gene is TRBJ2-2, the V gene TRBV2; TRBD1 is a possible D gene (6 bases). V lost 6 bases and J lost 6, with 14 bases in between. Germline-derived CDR1 and CDR2 are SNHLY and FYNNEI. This CDR3 is built from 14 residues. The CDR3 protein is CASRLSQGSGELFF. Written as DNA, the CDR3 is TGTGCCAGCAGACTGTCACAGGGATCCGGGGAGCTGTTTTTT.

The table lists this clonotype with a few counts. The chain employs TRBV3-1 and TRBJ2-5; D may match TRBD1 or TRBD2 (5 bases each). CDR1 is LGHDT, CDR2 YNNKEL, per germline (reference sequence). Trimming removed 1 base from V and 5 bases from J, with 14 bases in between. The CDR3 is 15 residues long. CDR3 in amino acids: CASSQGPLGTETQYF. The CDR3 region has the DNA TGTGCCAGCAGCCAAGGACCCCTCGGGACGGAGACCCAGTACTTC.

About this clonotype itself: Just one base apart from a much larger clone, this may be a read error. This chain connects TRBV2 to TRBJ2-1; D gene unclear. Germline CDR1 SNHLY, CDR2 FYNNEI. This CDR3 region has 15 residues. V lost 6 bases to trimming and J lost 4 bases, with 16 bases between them. The DNA for the CDR3 is TGTGCCAGCAGCGCAGAAAGTGGTCTGTACAATGAGCAGTTCTTC. Translating it yields CASSAESGLYNEQFF.

This rearrangement joins TRBV5-1 to TRBJ2-5; D unresolved. The CDR3 consists of 15 residues. Trimming stripped 1 base from V and 5 bases from J, with 15 bases between. CDR1 and CDR2 from the germline V gene are SGHRS and YFSETQ. CDR3 in amino acids: CASSLLTSTHETQYF. The DNA for the CDR3 is TGCGCCAGCAGCTTGCTGACCAGCACACATGAGACCCAGTACTTC.

At least ten counts were recorded for this clonotype. The CDR3 loop is CASSHPGQGAYEQYF. CDR3 coding DNA: TGTGCCAGCAGCCACCCCGGACAGGGGGCTTACGAGCAGTACTTC. The chain employs TRBV3-1 and TRBJ2-7; 11 bases agree with TRBD1. CDR1 and CDR2 from the germline V gene are LGHDT and YNNKEL (reference sequence). This CDR3 spans 15 amino acids. Unmatched junction bases numbered 5, after V lost 3 bases and J lost 4 bases.

The chain links TRBV10-2 to TRBJ1-2, with 10 bases identical to TRBD1. Germline trimming cut 6 bases from V and 5 bases from J; bases unmatched to any gene: 12. CDR3 length equals 16 residues. Germline CDR1 reads WSHSY; CDR2 reads SAAADI. The CDR3 loop reads CASSGQGVHQRYGYTF. In DNA, the CDR3 is TGCGCCAGCAGCGGACAGGGGGTGCACCAACGGTATGGCTACACCTTC.

This sequence joins TRBV4-1 and TRBJ1-4; 7 nucleotides agree with TRBD1. The CDR3 consists of 18 residues. Trimming took 1 base from V and 0 from J; bases not matched to a gene: 8. The V gene's germline CDR1 is MGHRA and CDR2 YSYEKL. CDR3 region: CASSQVPGTATTNEKLFF. The CDR3 DNA follows: TGCGCCAGCAGCCAAGTCCCGGGGACAGCCACAACTAATGAAAAACTGTTTTTT.

The chain is built from TRBV7-9 and TRBJ1-3, with 9 positions matching TRBD1. Germline V CDR1 and CDR2: SEHNR, FQNEAQ (reference sequence). The CDR3 runs to 14 residues. V shed 5 bases, J shed 7 bases, and the junction held 6 bases outside the gene matches. CDR3 sequence (DNA): TGTGCCAGCAGCAACTGGACAGGGGTGAACACCATATATTTT. This translates into CASSNWTGVNTIYF.

The genes are TRBV20-1 and TRBJ1-5; tentative D call: TRBD1 (6 bases). The CDR3 consists of 13 residues. Germline CDR1 and CDR2: DFQATT and SNEGSKA (reference sequence). V was trimmed by 5 bases and J by 7 bases, leaving 15 bases between them. CDR3 in DNA: TGCAGTGCTGCGGCGGGGGCAGGACAGCCCCAGCATTTT. This sequence encodes CSAAAGAGQPQHF.

A few counts support this clonotype. V gene TRBV27 combines with J gene TRBJ1-5, with D unresolved. Germline V lookup: CDR1 MNHEY, CDR2 SMNVEV (reference sequence). The CDR3 contains 14 residues. The V end was cut by 5 bases, the J end by 0 bases, with 8 bases between. Written as DNA, the CDR3 is TGTGCCAGCAGTCCTCTTCTTAGCAATCAGCCCCAGCATTTT. Translating it yields CASSPLLSNQPQHF.

This clonotype was seen many times. The chain's CDR3 is CASSLRWAEGAQYF. The CDR3 bases are TGTGCCAGCAGCTTACGCTGGGCCGAAGGGGCGCAGTATTTT. This chain connects TRBV7-2 to TRBJ2-3, with D possibly TRBD1 on 5 matching bases. This CDR3 has 14 residues. V lost 2 bases and J lost 10, with 16 bases in between. CDR1 SGHTA and CDR2 FQGNSA come from the germline V gene.

This clonotype was observed a few times. The V and J genes are TRBV2 and TRBJ2-7; D remains ambiguous. Germline assignment: CDR1 SNHLY and CDR2 FYNNEI. V was cut by 6 bases and J by 4 bases, with 10 bases left in between. The CDR3 has 12 amino acids. CDR3 sequence: CASREQNYEQYF. CDR3 nucleotide sequence: TGTGCCAGCAGGGAACAGAATTACGAGCAGTACTTC.

This clonotype was recorded many times. The V call is TRBV6-1, the J call TRBJ2-5, with TRBD1 matching over 7 bases. This CDR3 has 14 amino acids. The germline V gene has CDR1 MNHNS and CDR2 SASEGT. The V and J ends lost 4 bases and 5 bases, in that order; junction bases with no gene match: 7. In nucleotides, the CDR3 is TGTGCCAGCAGTGCGATACAGGGGCCGGAGACCCAGTACTTC. Protein sequence: CASSAIQGPETQYF.

In this sample, this clonotype turned up a few times. V is TRBV7-9 and J is TRBJ2-4; 8 bases line up with TRBD1. Trimming took 4 bases from V and 9 from J; bases not matched to a gene: 8. The CDR3 extends over 14 amino acids. The V gene's germline CDR1 is SEHNR and CDR2 FQNEAQ (reference sequence). The CDR3 DNA reads as TGTGCCAGCAGCTCCCGGACAGGGCTGGGCATTCAGTACTTC. Translated, it gives CASSSRTGLGIQYF.